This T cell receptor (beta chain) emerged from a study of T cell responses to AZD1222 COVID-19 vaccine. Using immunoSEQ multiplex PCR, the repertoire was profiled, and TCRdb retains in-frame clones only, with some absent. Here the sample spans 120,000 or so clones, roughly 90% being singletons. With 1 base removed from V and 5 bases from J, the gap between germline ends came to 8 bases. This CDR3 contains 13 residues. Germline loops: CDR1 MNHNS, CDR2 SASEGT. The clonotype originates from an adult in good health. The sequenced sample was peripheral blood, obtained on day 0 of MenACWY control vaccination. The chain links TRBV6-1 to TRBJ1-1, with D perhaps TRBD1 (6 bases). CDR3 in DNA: TGTGCCAGCAGTGAAGACAGGGCTACTGAAGCTTTCTTT. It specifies CASSEDRATEAFF.